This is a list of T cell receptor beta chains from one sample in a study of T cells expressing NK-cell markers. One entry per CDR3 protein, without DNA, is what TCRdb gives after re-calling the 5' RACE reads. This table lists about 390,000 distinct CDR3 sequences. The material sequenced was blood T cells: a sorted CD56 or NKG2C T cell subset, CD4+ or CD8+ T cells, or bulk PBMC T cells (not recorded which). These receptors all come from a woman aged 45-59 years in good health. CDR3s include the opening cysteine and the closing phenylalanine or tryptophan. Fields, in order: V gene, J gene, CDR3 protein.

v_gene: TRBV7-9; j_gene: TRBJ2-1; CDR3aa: CASSLLAPGLAGVGQFF
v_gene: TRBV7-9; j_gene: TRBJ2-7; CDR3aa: CASSPRGLQGDWYEQYF
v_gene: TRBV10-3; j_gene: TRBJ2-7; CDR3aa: CAIGLTSGISYEQYF
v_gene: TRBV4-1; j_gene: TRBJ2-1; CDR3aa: CASSQETGLAGENEQFF
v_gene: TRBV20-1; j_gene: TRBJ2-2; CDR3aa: CSAPGQGNTGELFF
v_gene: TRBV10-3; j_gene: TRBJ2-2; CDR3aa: CAIPIDYTGELFF
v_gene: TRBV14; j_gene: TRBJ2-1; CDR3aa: CASSGTSSRYNEQFF
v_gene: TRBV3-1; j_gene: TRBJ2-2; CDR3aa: CASSPVGQGPTGELFF
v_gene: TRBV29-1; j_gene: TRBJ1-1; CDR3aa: CSVEEGKTREAFF
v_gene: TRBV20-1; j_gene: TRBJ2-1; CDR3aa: CSARWVEGPYNEQFF
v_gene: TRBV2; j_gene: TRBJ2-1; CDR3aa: CASSEGPPQFF
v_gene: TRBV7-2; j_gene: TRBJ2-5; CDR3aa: CASSLWSGPRETQYF
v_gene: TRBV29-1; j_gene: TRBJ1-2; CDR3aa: CSVGYPLGLSYGYTF
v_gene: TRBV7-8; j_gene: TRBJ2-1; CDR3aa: CASSQRGNNEQFF
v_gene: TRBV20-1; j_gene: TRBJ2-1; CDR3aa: CSARDVRRDNNEQFF
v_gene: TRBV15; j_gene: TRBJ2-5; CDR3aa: CATSRGSGRAETQYF
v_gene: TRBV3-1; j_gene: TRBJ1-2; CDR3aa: CASKGRGTRYGYTF
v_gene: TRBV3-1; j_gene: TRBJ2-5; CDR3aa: CASSPRVIETQYF
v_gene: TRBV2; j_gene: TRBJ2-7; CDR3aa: CASSEMGAGRYF
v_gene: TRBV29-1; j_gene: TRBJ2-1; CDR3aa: CSVEDETFIRLQFF
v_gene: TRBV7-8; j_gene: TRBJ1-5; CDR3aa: CASSLDRTGNSQPQHF
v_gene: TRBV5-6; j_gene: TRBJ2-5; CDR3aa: CASSGQGRYQETQYF
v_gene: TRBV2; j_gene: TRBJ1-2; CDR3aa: CASSGQGGYNGYTF
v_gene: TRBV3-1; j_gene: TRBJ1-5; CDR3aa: CASSQDLVTAENQPQHF
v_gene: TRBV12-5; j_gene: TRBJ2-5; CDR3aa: CASGLLTGGRQETQYF
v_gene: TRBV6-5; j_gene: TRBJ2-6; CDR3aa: CASTPTSGANVLTF
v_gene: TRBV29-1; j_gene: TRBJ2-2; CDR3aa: CSGVKGNTGELFF
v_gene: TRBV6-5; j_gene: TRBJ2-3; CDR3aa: CASTSWSGLGTDTQYF
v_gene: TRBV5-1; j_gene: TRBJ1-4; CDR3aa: CASSIEGAIGEKLFF
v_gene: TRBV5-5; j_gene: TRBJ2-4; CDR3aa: CASSLSPGDIAKNIQYF
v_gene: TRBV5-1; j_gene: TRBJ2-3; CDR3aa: CASSLAGERTNTQYF
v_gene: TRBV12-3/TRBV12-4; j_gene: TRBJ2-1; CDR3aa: CASKLLQGVPFF
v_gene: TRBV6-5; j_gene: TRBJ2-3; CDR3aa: CASQYRGASTDTQYF
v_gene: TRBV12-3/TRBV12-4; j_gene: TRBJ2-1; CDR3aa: CASSFKLGNEQFF
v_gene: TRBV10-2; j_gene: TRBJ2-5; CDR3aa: CASSGTSGRGGQYF
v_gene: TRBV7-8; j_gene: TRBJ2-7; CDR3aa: CASSSPGTTYEQYF
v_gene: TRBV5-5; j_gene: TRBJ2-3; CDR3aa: CASSLGVPDTQYF
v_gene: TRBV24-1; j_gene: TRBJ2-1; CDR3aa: CATSGSSGRVRGEQFF
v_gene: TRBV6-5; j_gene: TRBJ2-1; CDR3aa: CASTSSGPWGSVEQFF
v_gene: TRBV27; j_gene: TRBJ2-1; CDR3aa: CASSIGTSGNYNEQFF
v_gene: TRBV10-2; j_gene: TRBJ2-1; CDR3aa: CASGGALGRLTYEQFF
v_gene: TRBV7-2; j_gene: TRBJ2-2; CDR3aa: CASSQSLGANTGELFF
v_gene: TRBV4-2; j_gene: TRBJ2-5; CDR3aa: CASSQVASQYQETQYF
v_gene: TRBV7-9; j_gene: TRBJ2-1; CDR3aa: CASSFRGAFYNEQFF
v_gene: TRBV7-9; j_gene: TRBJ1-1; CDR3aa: CASSPGKGASNTEAFF
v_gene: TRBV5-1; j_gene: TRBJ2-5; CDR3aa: CASSPRDTTQETQYF
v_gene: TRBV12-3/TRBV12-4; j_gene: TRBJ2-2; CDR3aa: CASRNTGDRATGELFF
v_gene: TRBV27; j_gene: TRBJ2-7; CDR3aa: CASSPTGTVSYEQYF
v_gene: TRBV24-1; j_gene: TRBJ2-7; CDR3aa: CATDSGPPSYEQYF
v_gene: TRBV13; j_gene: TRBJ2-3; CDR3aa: CASSSPPGLALTDTQYF
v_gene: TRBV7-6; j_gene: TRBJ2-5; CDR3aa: CASSLGSGGPGETQYF
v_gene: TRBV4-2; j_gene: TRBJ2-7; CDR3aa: CASSRRMSGAYEQYF
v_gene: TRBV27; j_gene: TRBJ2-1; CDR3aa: CASSLRSGTRYNEQFF
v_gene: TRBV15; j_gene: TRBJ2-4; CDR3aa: CATSRALGIQYF